The clone carrying this TCR beta chain was found a few times. Using a J-beta primer mix together with a sample-barcoded 5' primer, a second PCR was run for roughly 6 to 11 cycles. TCRdb processed the 5' RACE reads anew with MiXCR; each CDR3 protein has one entry. Among 790,000 or so distinct CDR3 sequences listed, more than 55% were seen once. The CDR3 contains 15 residues. With 10 bases clipped from V and 9 bases from J, the junction kept 16 bases outside the gene matches. CDR1 is ENHRY, CDR2 SYGVKD, per germline. The donors, aged roughly 6 to 95, were healthy Caucasians from Russia. The data derive from a study of blood T cells in healthy people across ages.

The sample comprised blood. The TCR sequence derives from a man aged 35-49 years in good health. This sequence joins TRBV10-3 and TRBJ2-7; 12 nucleotides align to TRBD2. CDR3 sequence (DNA): TGTGCCACCGGGGCCATGACTAGCGGGAGAGGTGGGCAGTACTTC. Translated: CATGAMTSGRGGQYF.